The T cell receptor beta chain under discussion was sequenced for a study of blood T cell repertoires in COVID-19 (dated by TCRdb to about 2020). Turning to the overall study: The collaborator samples originated in the United States, Italy and Spain and spanned the acute and convalescent phases of COVID-19. The prospective study material was composed of cDNA or gDNA derived from T cells, B-cell-depleted T cells, or PBMCs. Deeply sampled blood TCRbeta repertoires from subjects exposed to, actively infected with, or recovered from COVID-19 were included in the dataset. The repertoires were released in a freely available public database meant as a resource for research on the immune response to SARS-CoV-2. The samples were drawn from the first 160 participants of the ongoing ImmuneRACE study and from more than 1,000 subjects provided by 6 global collaborators. A de-identified subject ID, COVID-19 status, age in years and sex were almost always included in the sample metadata. Where available, HLA class I and class II types were obtained from metadata supplied by the sample provider rather than from assay-based typing. Broader findings and caveats from the paper: Clinical and demographic metadata were provided uncurated, with the amount varying by source and participant.

The germline V and J ends show losses of 3 bases and 5 bases respectively, and no gene match explains 10 bases of the junction. Taken from the germline V gene, the CDR1 and CDR2 loops are LGHNA and YSLEER. The CDR3 has 17 amino acids, counting the end cysteine and phenylalanine. Of the read, only the CDR3 DNA is kept; its 51 bases are in frame from base 1. The collaborating institutions used their own protocols to collect whole blood in K2EDTA tubes. For TCRbeta analysis, collaborators shipped samples as frozen whole blood, isolated PBMCs, or DNA extracted from either of those sample types. In regard to this clone: The antigen this receptor binds is unknown. There are no base qualities to consult, and no much larger clone falls within one base.

The immunoSEQ Assay, a bias-controlled multiplex PCR, was used to amplify TCRbeta CDR3 regions from genomic DNA. As for the original processing: Within the assay, amplification of reference gene primers was used to estimate how many nucleated cells each sample contained. To quantify the absolute abundance of each unique TCRbeta CDR3 rearrangement, sequence reads were collapsed and filtered. For each sample, productive Simpson clonality was calculated as the square root of Simpson's diversity index across productive rearrangements. Imported from immuneACCESS, the table was reduced by TCRdb to in-frame sequences with V and J called. These copies leave out some clones; in studies compared against another copy, an unresolved V gene accounts for under half, and the cause of the remainder is not known. V, J and clone size are taken as reported in that table, and D and trimming were inferred from the DNA itself. Recorded for this sample are over 90,000 clones; around 80% of them occurred a single time. 6% to 7.5% of the sample rests with the top ten.

Recombination joined TRBV4-3 with TRBJ1-6, and 7 bases in between align with TRBD1. The sequence was obtained from a man aged 50 to 60 with active or convalescent COVID-19. Sequencing was carried out using peripheral blood. The DNA sequence is as follows: TGCGCCAGCAGCCAGGGCGACCGGGACAGAGATAATTCACCCCTCCACTTT. Translated, this is CASSQGDRDRDNSPLHF.